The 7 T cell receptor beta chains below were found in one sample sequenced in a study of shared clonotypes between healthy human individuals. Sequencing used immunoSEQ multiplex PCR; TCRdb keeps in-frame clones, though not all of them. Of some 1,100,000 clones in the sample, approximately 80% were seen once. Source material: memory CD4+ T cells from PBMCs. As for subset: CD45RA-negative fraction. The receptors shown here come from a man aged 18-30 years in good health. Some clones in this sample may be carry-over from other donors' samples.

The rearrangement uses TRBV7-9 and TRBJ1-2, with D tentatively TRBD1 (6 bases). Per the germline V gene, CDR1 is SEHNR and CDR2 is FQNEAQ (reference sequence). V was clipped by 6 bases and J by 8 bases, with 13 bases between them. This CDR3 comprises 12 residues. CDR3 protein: CASRRTEVGYTF. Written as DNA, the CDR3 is TGTGCCAGCAGACGGACAGAGGTGGGCTACACCTTC.

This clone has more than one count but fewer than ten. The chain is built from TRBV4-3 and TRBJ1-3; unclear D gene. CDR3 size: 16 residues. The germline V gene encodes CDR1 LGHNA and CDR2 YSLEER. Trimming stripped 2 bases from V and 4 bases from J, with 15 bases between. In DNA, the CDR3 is TGCGCCAGCAGCCAAAGTGACCTCTATTCAGGAAACACCATATATTTT. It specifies CASSQSDLYSGNTIYF.

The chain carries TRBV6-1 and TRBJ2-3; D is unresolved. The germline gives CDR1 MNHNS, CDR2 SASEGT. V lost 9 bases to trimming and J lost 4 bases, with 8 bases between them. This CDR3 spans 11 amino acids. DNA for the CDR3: TGTGCCAGTCTCGGCCCAGATACGCAGTATTTT. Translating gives CASLGPDTQYF.

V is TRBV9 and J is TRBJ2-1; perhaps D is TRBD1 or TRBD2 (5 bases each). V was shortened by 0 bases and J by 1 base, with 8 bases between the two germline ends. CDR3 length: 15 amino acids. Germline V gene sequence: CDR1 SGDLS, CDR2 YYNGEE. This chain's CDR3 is CASSVAEGSYNEQFF. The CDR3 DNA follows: TGTGCCAGCAGCGTAGCAGAGGGGTCCTACAATGAGCAGTTCTTC.

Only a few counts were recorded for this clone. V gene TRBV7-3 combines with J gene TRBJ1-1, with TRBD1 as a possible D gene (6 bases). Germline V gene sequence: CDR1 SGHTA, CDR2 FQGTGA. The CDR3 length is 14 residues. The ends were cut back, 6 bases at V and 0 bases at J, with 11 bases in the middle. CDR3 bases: TGTGCCAGCAGGACAGGTAACATGAACACTGAAGCTTTCTTT. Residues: CASRTGNMNTEAFF.

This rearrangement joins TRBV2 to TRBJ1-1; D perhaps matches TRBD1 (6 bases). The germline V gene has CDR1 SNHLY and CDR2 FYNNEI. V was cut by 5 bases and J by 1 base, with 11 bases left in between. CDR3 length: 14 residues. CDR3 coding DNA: TGTGCCAGCAGTAAAGTGACAGGGAACACTGAAGCTTTCTTT. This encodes CASSKVTGNTEAFF.

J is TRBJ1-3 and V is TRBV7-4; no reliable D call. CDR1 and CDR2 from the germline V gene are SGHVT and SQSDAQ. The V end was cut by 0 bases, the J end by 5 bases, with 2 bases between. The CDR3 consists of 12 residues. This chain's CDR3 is CASSLARNTIYF. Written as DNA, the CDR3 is TGTGCCAGCAGCTTAGCCAGAAACACCATATATTTT.